Only a few counts were recorded for the clone carrying this TCR beta chain. Its matching antigen is unknown. The germline gives CDR1 SGHAT, CDR2 FQNNGV. Losses at the gene ends were 5 bases for V and 6 bases for J; bases not matched to a gene: 5. This CDR3 has 13 residues. This sample is drawn from a study of cytomegalovirus exposure and HLA in healthy donors. The study, taken as a whole, reports: Later analysis associated a missense DCLRE1C variant with TCR beta V- and J-gene trimming.

PCR primers comprised 60 Vbeta and 13 Jbeta primers. Methods used by the authors: It was a later analysis that counted tens of millions of unique TCR beta chains, of which some 9.9 million were shared. The repertoire was sequenced with immunoSEQ multiplex PCR; TCRdb's copy has only in-frame clones and lacks some. D and trimming come from the DNA, and the V and J calls and clone size come from that table. The data show nearly 200,000 clones, 70% to 80% seen once. Sequencing was carried out using PBMCs. The chain recombines TRBV11-2 with TRBJ1-2; TRBD1 matches 8 bases. This clonotype originated in a woman in her twenties or thirties in good health and CMV-seropositive. CDR3 loop: CASSPDRDDGYTF. The CDR3 DNA follows: TGTGCCAGCAGCCCGGACAGGGACGATGGCTACACCTTC.